This T cell receptor (beta chain) was identified during a study of CD8 T cells in ankylosing spondylitis. Findings and limits, study-wide: Some of these motif variants have turned up before, in reports on reactive arthritis synovial fluid and blood. It appeared that ankylosing spondylitis blood was characterized by a TCR beta motif of about 8 highly homologous variants. Matched ankylosing spondylitis synovial fluid reportedly showed significant enrichment of disease-linked clones.

Libraries for TCR beta were made by quantitative 5'-RACE with molecular barcodes. TCRdb fed the 5' RACE reads into MiXCR, producing one record per CDR3 protein. The sample yields about 540,000 distinct CDR3 sequences, approximately 12% seen once. With 1 base removed from V and 4 bases from J, the gap between germline ends came to 12 bases. From germline, CDR1 is DFQATT and CDR2 SNEGSKA (reference sequence). This CDR3 has 14 amino acids. Details on this clonotype: Its antigen remains unknown.

This chain joins TRBV20-1 and TRBJ2-3; D gene unclear. The origin of this receptor is a male donor with ankylosing spondylitis. Input material: blood, either unsorted or a sorted T cell fraction (not recorded which). This chain's CDR3 is CSARGPLGSDTQYF. CDR3 nucleotide sequence: TGCAGTGCTAGAGGTCCCTTGGGGTCAGATACGCAGTATTTT.